This TCR beta chain was sequenced during a study of beta chain features in type 1 diabetes (dated by TCRdb to the late 2010s). General notes on the study: No differences in mean age, gender distribution, total cell number or subset yield were found between patients and healthy donors. The study compared TCRB repertoires of sorted circulating CD4+ T cell subsets between recently diagnosed type 1 diabetes patients and matched healthy donors. A total of roughly 98,000,000 sorted cells were examined across all samples, and a strong correlation was observed between cell number per subset and RNA yield. Regulatory and stem cell-like memory subsets were obtained from only 8 patients and roughly 8 healthy donors, while naive and central memory subsets were obtained from all 28 donors. On the study overall, not on this receptor specifically: Because cDNA rather than genomic DNA was sequenced, highly expressing activated cells could have been over-represented, although no difference in activation and CD3 levels was found between groups. Patients with type 1 diabetes made fewer insertions and deleted more nucleotides at VDJ recombination sites, implying thymic rearrangement abnormalities. In all four CD4+ subsets, TCRB CDR3 length was moderately but significantly shorter in type 1 diabetes patients. Naive, central memory and regulatory TCRB repertoires appeared more similar among patients than among healthy donors. Only small numbers of individuals were included in the HLA sub-analyses, which left unresolved whether HLA type had any influence on TCRB rearrangement. Shorter templates might have been favored by PCR, but patient and control samples were amplified and corrected together, so both groups would have been affected equally by any skew.

From the cysteine up to the phenylalanine, the CDR3 has a length of 12 residues. CDR3 DNA only is kept here, 36 bases in frame from base 1. Trimming costs V 0 bases and J 9 bases, and their ends lie 7 bases apart. The germline V gene (reference sequence) specifies SGHNT as CDR1 and YYREEE as CDR2. Each donor gave one peripheral blood draw, about 110 mL on average, collected into heparinised tubes. A BD FACSAria II and a panel including CD45RO, CCR7, CD25, CD127, CD95 and CD27 were used to sort naive, central memory, regulatory and stem cell-like memory CD4+ T cells. All sorted populations exceeded 95% purity. Right away, PBMCs were isolated by Lymphoprep density gradient centrifugation and were stained directly, with no culture step. Samples were stained and sorted in pairs, with one healthy donor and one patient per experiment, so that batch effects were minimized. The High Capacity cDNA Reverse Transcription Kit was used to reverse transcribe all of the isolated RNA, meaning that expressed TCRB transcripts were what got sequenced. Naive, central memory and regulatory T cell samples underwent deep immunoSEQ sequencing, averaging roughly 3.4 million total reads per sample. After sorted cells were lysed in RLT buffer, RNA was extracted with DNase-treated RNeasy Micro or Mini kits, with the choice depending on cell number. Each cell subset was processed on its own to prevent cross-contamination, while patient and healthy donor samples were processed together. The immunoSEQ multiplex PCR was used to amplify TCRB sequences from cDNA, generating 87-bp fragments that spanned the CDR3 region. Sequencing of the amplicons was performed on the Illumina HiSeq platform. In the original analysis: PCR bias was computationally corrected using synthetic template baselines, reads within Hamming distance 2 were collapsed, and singletons that could not be merged were discarded. Reads were aligned to IMGT to assign V, D and J genes, CDR3 length, and insertions or deletions at six rearrangement sites. Within each subset, clonotype counts were normalized to the number of sorted cells before true diversity and Gini coefficients were calculated with the tcR R package. The overlap coefficient, calculated on TCRB nucleotide sequences, was used to measure repertoire sharing. As a proxy for the pre-selection repertoire, out-of-frame TCRB sequences from naive cells were analyzed. Sourced from immuneACCESS, this table was stored by TCRdb with only in-frame sequences that have V and J called. A share of the clones is absent; for the studies checked, an unresolved V gene accounts for under half, and the remainder has no known explanation. The V and J calls and the clone size are those of that table, but D and trimming were determined from the DNA. The sample contains around 350,000 clones, roughly an eighth of them found a single time. Around 0.02% of the sample lies in the top ten.

Of note for this clone: The antigen it binds to is not known. Qualities for individual bases were not recorded, and no much larger clone is one base off.

The sequenced sample was naive CD4+ T cells from blood. Read against the paper, the sample's cell subset or site label means: true naive CD4+ T cells. The chain uses TRBV5-4 and TRBJ1-5, with the D gene too uncertain to name. The clonotype comes from a man aged 18 to 30 in good health. Here is the DNA: TGTGCCAGCAGCTTGGCGGGTGGGCCCCAGCATTTT. Its coded protein is CASSLAGGPQHF.